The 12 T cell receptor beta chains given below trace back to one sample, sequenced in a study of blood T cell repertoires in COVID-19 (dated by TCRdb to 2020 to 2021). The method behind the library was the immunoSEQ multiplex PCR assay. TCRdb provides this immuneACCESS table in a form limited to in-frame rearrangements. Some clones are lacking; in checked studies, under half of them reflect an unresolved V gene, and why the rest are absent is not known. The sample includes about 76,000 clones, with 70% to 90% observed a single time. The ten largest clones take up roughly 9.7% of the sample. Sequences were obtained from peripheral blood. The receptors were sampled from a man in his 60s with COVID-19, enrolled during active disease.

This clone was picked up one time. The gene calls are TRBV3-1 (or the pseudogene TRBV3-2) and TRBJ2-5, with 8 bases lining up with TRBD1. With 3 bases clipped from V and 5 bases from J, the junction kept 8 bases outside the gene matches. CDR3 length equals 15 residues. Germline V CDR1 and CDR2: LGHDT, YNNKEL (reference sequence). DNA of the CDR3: TGTGCCAGCAGCCACCCCGGGACAGGAGTGGAGACCCAGTACTTC. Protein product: CASSHPGTGVETQYF.

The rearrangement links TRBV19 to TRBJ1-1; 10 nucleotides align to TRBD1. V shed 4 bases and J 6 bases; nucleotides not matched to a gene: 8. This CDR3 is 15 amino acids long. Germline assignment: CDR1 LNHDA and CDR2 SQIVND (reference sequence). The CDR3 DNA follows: TGTGCCAGTAGTAACGGGGACAGGGGTGTCGCTGAAGCTTTCTTT. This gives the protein CASSNGDRGVAEAFF.

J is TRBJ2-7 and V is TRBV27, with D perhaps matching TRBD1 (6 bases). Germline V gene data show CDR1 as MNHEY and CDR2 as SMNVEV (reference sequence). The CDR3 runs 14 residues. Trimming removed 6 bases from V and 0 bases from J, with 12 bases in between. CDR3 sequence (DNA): TGTGCCAGCAGAAAACTGGACAGCTCCTACGAGCAGTACTTC. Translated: CASRKLDSSYEQYF.

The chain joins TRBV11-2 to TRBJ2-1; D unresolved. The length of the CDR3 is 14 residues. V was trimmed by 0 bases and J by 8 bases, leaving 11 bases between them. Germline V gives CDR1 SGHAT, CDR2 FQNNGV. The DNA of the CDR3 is TGTGCCAGCAGCTTAGATTGGCGGTCGGATGAGCAGTTCTTC. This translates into CASSLDWRSDEQFF.

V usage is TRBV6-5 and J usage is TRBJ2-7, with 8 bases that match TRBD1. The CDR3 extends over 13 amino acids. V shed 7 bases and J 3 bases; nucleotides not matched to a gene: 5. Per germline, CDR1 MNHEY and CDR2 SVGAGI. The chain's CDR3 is CASTPGTGYEQYF. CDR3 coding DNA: TGTGCCAGCACTCCGGGGACAGGCTACGAGCAGTACTTC.

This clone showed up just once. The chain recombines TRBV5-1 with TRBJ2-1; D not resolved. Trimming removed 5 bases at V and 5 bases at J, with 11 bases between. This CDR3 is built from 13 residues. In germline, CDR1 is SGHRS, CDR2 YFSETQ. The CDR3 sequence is CASRLDINNEQFF. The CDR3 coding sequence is TGCGCCAGCAGATTAGACATAAACAATGAGCAGTTCTTC. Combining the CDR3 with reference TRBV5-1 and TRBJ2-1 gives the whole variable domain KAGVTQTPRYLIKTRGQQVTLSCSPISGHRSVSWYQQTPGQGLQFLFEYFSETQRNKGNFPGRFSGRQFSNSRSEMNVSTLELGDSALYLCASRLDINNEQFFGPGTRLTVL.

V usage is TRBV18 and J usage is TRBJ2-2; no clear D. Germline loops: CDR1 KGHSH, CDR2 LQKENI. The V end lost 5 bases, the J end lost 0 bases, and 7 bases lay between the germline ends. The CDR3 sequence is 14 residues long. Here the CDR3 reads CASSELANTGELFF. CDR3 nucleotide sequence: TGTGCCAGCTCAGAACTCGCGAACACCGGGGAGCTGTTTTTT.

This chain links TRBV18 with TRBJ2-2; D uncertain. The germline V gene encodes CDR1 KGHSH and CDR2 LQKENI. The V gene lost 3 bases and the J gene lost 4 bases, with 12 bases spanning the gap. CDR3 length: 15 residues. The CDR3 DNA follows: TGTGCCAGCTCACCTCGAACTGAGGCCACCGGGGAGCTGTTTTTT. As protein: CASSPRTEATGELFF.

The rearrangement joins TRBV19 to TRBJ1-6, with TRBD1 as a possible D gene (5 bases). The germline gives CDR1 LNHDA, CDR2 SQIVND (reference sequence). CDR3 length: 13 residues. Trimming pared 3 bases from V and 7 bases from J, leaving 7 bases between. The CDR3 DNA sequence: TGTGCCAGTAGTATCAGGGCCAATTCACCCCTCCACTTT. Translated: CASSIRANSPLHF. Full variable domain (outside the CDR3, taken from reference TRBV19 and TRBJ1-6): DGGITQSPKYLFRKEGQNVTLSCEQNLNHDAMYWYRQDPGQGLRLIYYSQIVNDFQKGDIAEGYSVSREKKESFPLTVTSAQKNPTAFYLCASSIRANSPLHFGNGTRLTVT.

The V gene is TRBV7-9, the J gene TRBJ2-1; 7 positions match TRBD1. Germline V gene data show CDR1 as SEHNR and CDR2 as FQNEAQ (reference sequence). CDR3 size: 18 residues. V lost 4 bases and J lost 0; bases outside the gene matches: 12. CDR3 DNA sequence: TGTGCCAGCAGCTCCAGATCGCACCGGGACAGCTCCTACAATGAGCAGTTCTTC. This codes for CASSSRSHRDSSYNEQFF.

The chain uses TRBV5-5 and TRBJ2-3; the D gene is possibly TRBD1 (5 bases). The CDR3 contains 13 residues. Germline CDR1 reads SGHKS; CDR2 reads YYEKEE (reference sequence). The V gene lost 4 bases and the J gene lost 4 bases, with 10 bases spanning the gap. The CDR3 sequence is CASSLTVPDTQYF. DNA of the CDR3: TGTGCCAGCAGCCTGACAGTACCAGATACGCAGTATTTT.

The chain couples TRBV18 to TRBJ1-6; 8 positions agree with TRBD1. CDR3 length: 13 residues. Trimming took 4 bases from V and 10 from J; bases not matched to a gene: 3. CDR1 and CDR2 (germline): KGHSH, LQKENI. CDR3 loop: CASSRTGPSPLHF. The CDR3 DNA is TGTGCCAGCTCACGGACAGGGCCGTCACCCCTCCACTTT.